The 21 T cell receptor beta chains below come from one sample, sequenced in a study of T cell clonality in common variable immunodeficiency. Study-level findings and limits: In common variable immunodeficiency, TCR beta chains reportedly carried fewer deletions and N-nucleotide insertions.

The repertoire was sequenced with immunoSEQ multiplex PCR; TCRdb's copy has only in-frame clones and lacks some. The specimen gives over 30,000 clones without singletons; the ten biggest hold less than 7%. These TCRs are of unknown antigen specificity. The sequencing sample was made of peripheral blood mononuclear cells. These receptors all come from a human donor with common variable immunodeficiency.

Many counts were recorded for this clone. Read data end 3 residues before the CDR3 end; the end is taken from the germline J gene. The chain carries TRBV7-2 and TRBJ2-7, with D perhaps TRBD1 (6 bases). The V gene's germline CDR1 is SGHTA and CDR2 FQGNSA. Trimming left V 1 base short and J 6 bases short, with 10 bases between. There are 13 residues in the CDR3. The CDR3 loop reads CASSLGTGIEQYF. CDR3 bases read: TGTGCCAGCAGCTTAGGAACAGGGATCGAG.

About this clone: Read coverage stops 3 residues before the CDR3 terminus; the germline J gene supplies the remainder. The J gene is TRBJ2-1, the V gene TRBV6-4, with unresolved D. V lost 3 bases, J lost 5 bases, and 5 bases lay in between. The V gene's germline CDR1 is MRHNA and CDR2 SNTAGT. This CDR3 has 12 residues. The DNA read from the CDR3 is TGTGCCAGCAGTGAGGGCCACAATGAG. Translated: CASSEGHNE. The CDR3 reads in full as CASSEGHNEQFF.

This clone showed up just a few times. A read error may produce the germline difference seen at one junction end. The CDR3 goes on 3 residues after the read ends, and that part is filled in from the germline J gene. The chain carries TRBV19 and TRBJ1-6; the match to TRBD1 covers 7 bases. The CDR3 runs 15 residues. The germline CDR1 and CDR2 sequences are LNHDA and SQIVND (reference sequence). The CDR3 here is CASGIGTVDNSTLHF. CDR3 bases read: TGTGCCAGCGGCATAGGGACAGTAGATAATTCAACC.

This clone was seen a few times. The read falls 3 residues short of the CDR3 end, and the missing part is taken from the germline J gene. The chain carries TRBV11-2 and TRBJ2-7; TRBD1 matches 7 bases. Germline assignment: CDR1 SGHAT and CDR2 FQNNGV. This CDR3 comprises 14 residues. J was trimmed by 0 bases and V by 5 bases; bases with no gene match: 4. The CDR3: CASSPGDSSYEQYF. Partial CDR3 DNA: TGTGCCAGCAGCCCCGGGGACAGCTCCTACGAG.

As for this clone: The CDR3 goes on 3 residues after the read ends, and that part is filled in from the germline J gene. The genes are TRBV7-2 and TRBJ1-4; a weak D match, TRBD1 (5 bases). The V gene's germline CDR1 is SGHTA and CDR2 FQGNSA. This CDR3 has 17 residues. The CDR3 region is CASRLARWQGEDEKLFF. The CDR3 bases that were read are TGTGCAAGTCGCTTAGCGCGCTGGCAGGGAGAAGATGAAAAA. The variable domain in full, with the rest retrieved from reference TRBV7-2 and TRBJ1-4, is GAGVSQSPSNKVTEKGKDVELRCDPISGHTALYWYRQSLGQGLEFLIYFQGNSAPDKSGLPSDRFSAERTGGSVSTLTIQRTQQEDSAVYLCASRLARWQGEDEKLFFGSGTQLSVL.

A note on this clone: The read ends 3 residues before the CDR3 terminus; that terminus is restored from the germline J gene. The chain recombines TRBV19 with TRBJ2-6; D unclear. This CDR3 contains 13 residues. The V and J ends lost 10 bases and 4 bases respectively, with 11 bases between them. Germline-derived CDR1 and CDR2 are LNHDA and SQIVND (reference sequence). Partial CDR3 DNA: TGTGCCACCATGATCGCGGGGGCCAACGTC. Residues: CATMIAGANV. The entire CDR3 reads CATMIAGANVLTF.

This clone was seen at least ten times. Read sequence stops 3 residues before the CDR3 end, and the germline J gene provides the missing end. V and J are TRBV7-3 and TRBJ2-3, with 13 bases matching TRBD2. V shed 5 bases, J shed 6 bases, and the junction held 8 bases outside the gene matches. CDR1 and CDR2 (germline): SGHTA, FQGTGA. There are 16 residues in the CDR3. CDR3 bases read: TGTGCCAGCAGCCAACTAGCGGGAGGGCCGGGTGATACG. It specifies CASSQLAGGPGDT. The full CDR3 protein is CASSQLAGGPGDTQYF.

In its sample, this clone was seen many times. The sequence runs out 3 residues before the end of the CDR3; the remainder is reconstructed from the germline J gene. The chain uses TRBV6-1 and TRBJ2-5; D is unclear. V was clipped by 2 bases and J by 4 bases, with 11 bases between them. CDR1 and CDR2 from the germline V gene are MNHNS and SASEGT. CDR3 length equals 14 residues. The covered CDR3 bases are TGTGCCAGCAGTGAACTTCAGGCTCGAGAGACC. It codes for CASSELQARET. From start to end, the CDR3 is CASSELQARETQYF.

This clone was recorded at least ten times. The CDR3 end lies 3 residues beyond the end of the read and is filled in from the germline J gene. The chain is built from TRBV13 and TRBJ2-1, with D uncertain. Germline-derived CDR1 and CDR2 are PRHDT and FYEKMQ (reference sequence). Trimming left V 5 bases short and J 0 bases short, with 23 bases between. The CDR3 runs to 19 residues. The covered CDR3 bases are TGTGCCAGCAGCCCGAATACCTTTAAAGCGAGTAGCTCCTACAATGAG. It specifies CASSPNTFKASSSYNE. The whole CDR3 protein is CASSPNTFKASSSYNEQFF.

As concerns this clone: The sequence runs out 3 residues before the end of the CDR3; the remainder is reconstructed from the germline J gene. The chain links TRBV7-9 to TRBJ1-1, with a possible D match to TRBD1 (6 bases). Trimming took off 4 bases at V and 1 base at J, with 10 bases between the two ends. From germline, CDR1 is SEHNR and CDR2 FQNEAQ (reference sequence). The CDR3 runs 14 residues. The CDR3 spells CASSSVGQNTEAFF. Incomplete CDR3 DNA: TGTGCCAGCAGCTCGGTGGGACAGAACACTGAA.

This clone was found a few times. Read data end 3 residues before the CDR3 end; the end is taken from the germline J gene. The chain couples TRBV7-6 to TRBJ2-3; 8 nucleotides agree with TRBD1. Germline CDR1 and CDR2: SGHVS and FNYEAQ. The trim removed 5 bases at V and 3 bases at J, leaving 4 bases unmatched. The CDR3 covers 14 residues. The CDR3 is CASSPRTGTDTQYF. Partial CDR3 DNA: TGTGCCAGCAGCCCCCGGACAGGGACAGATACG.

Ten or more counts support this clone. The CDR3 extends 3 residues past the end of the read, so its final part is completed from the germline J gene. V gene TRBV19 combines with J gene TRBJ2-7, with 8 bases fitting TRBD2. CDR3 length equals 14 residues. CDR1 and CDR2 from the germline V gene are LNHDA and SQIVND (reference sequence). J was trimmed by 1 base and V by 7 bases; bases with no gene match: 6. The CDR3 sequence: CASKREYLSYEQYF. The CDR3 DNA, read in part, is TGTGCCAGTAAGCGGGAGTATTTGTCCTACGAG.

This clone was seen a handful of times. The read is 3 residues too short to cover the CDR3 end, so that end is filled in from the germline J gene. V and J are TRBV19 and TRBJ1-2; D may be TRBD1 (5 bases). CDR1 LNHDA and CDR2 SQIVND come from the germline V gene (reference sequence). Trimming stripped 3 bases from V and 7 bases from J, with 18 bases between. The CDR3 consists of 15 residues. The CDR3 region is CASSMNMGLLGGYTF. Incomplete CDR3 DNA: TGTGCCAGTAGTATGAACATGGGACTTTTGGGTGGC.

Remarks on this clone: Sequencing ends 3 residues short of the CDR3 end; the germline J gene provides the rest. The V and J genes are TRBV7-9 and TRBJ2-5; 7 bases match TRBD2. Unmatched junction bases numbered 6, after V lost 3 bases and J lost 5 bases. The germline V gene has CDR1 SEHNR and CDR2 FQNEAQ (reference sequence). The CDR3 runs 14 residues. The CDR3 loop is CASSLTSRWETQYF. The sequenced CDR3 bases are TGTGCCAGCAGCTTGACTAGCAGGTGGGAGACC.

Concerning this clone itself: The missing CDR3 end, 3 residues past where the read stops, is filled in from the germline J gene. This chain joins TRBV6-2 or TRBV6-3 and TRBJ1-2; D perhaps matches TRBD1 (6 bases). Germline V lookup: CDR1 MNHEY, CDR2 SVGEGT. Trimming shortened V by 4 bases and J by 7 bases, and 13 bases separated the two germline ends. The CDR3 is 13 amino acids. The CDR3 loop is CASSSGGAIGYTF. The CDR3 DNA, read in part, is TGTGCCAGCAGTTCTGGGGGGGCGATTGGC.

This clone was recorded at least ten times. The read halts 3 residues ahead of the CDR3 end, with the missing end drawn from the germline J gene. The rearrangement uses TRBV15 and TRBJ2-3; TRBD2 aligns across 8 bases. From germline, CDR1 is LNHNV and CDR2 YYDKDF (reference sequence). V was pared by 1 base and J by 5 bases, with 8 bases of the junction left unmatched. This CDR3 is 16 amino acids long. CDR3 bases read: TGTGCCACCAGCAGAGGAGAGTCGGCGGGAGGAGATACG. Residues: CATSRGESAGGDT. The entire CDR3 protein is CATSRGESAGGDTQYF. The full variable domain, its missing parts supplied by reference TRBV15 and TRBJ2-3, is DAMVIQNPRYQVTQFGKPVTLSCSQTLNHNVMYWYQQKSSQAPKLLFHYYDKDFNNEADTPDNFQSRRPNTSFCFLDIRSPGLGDTAMYLCATSRGESAGGDTQYFGPGTRLTVL.

This clone has more than one count but fewer than ten. The CDR3 end lies 3 residues beyond the end of the read and is filled in from the germline J gene. V gene TRBV7-8 combines with J gene TRBJ2-1, with 7 nucleotides matching TRBD2. The CDR3 is made up of 15 amino acids. The ends lost 0 bases at V and 8 bases at J; junction bases unmatched: 7. Germline V CDR1 and CDR2: SGHVS, FQNEAQ. The chain's CDR3 is CASSLARRGGDEQFF. The part of the CDR3 DNA that was read is TGTGCCAGCAGCTTAGCGCGAAGGGGAGGGGATGAG.

At least ten counts were recorded for this clone. CDR3 bases read: TGCAGTGCTAGACCCGGGACAGGGGGATCCTATAATTCACCC. This encodes CSARPGTGGSYNSP. The entire CDR3 sequence reads CSARPGTGGSYNSPLHF. The J gene is TRBJ1-6, the V gene TRBV20-1, with TRBD1 identical over 11 bases. The CDR3 end lies 3 residues beyond the end of the read and is filled in from the germline J gene. Unmatched junction bases numbered 4, after V lost 2 bases and J lost 1 base. Looked up from germline, CDR1 is DFQATT and CDR2 is SNEGSKA (reference sequence). The CDR3 has 17 residues.

In regard to this clone: From the germline J gene comes the end of the CDR3, since the read stops 3 residues before it. The V gene is TRBV7-8, the J gene TRBJ2-7; TRBD1 aligns across 7 bases. CDR1 is SGHVS, CDR2 FQNEAQ, per germline. V lost 2 bases, J lost 3 bases, and 7 bases stayed unmatched. This CDR3 is 15 amino acids long. The CDR3 protein is CASSLRDRINYEQYF. The covered CDR3 bases are TGTGCCAGCAGCTTACGGGACAGAATAAACTACGAG.

For this clone: Sequencing ends 3 residues short of the CDR3 end; the germline J gene provides the rest. The V gene is TRBV18, the J gene TRBJ2-5; D is unclear. V was cut by 6 bases and J by 6 bases, with 14 bases left in between. Germline V gives CDR1 KGHSH, CDR2 LQKENI. The CDR3 has 13 residues. This CDR3 is CASSNSPNKTQYF. The CDR3 DNA, read in part, is TGTGCCAGCTCTAACAGCCCCAATAAGACC.

Many counts were recorded for this clone. The read is 3 residues too short to cover the CDR3 end, so that end is filled in from the germline J gene. The V call is TRBV25-1, the J call TRBJ2-7; 12 bases line up with TRBD2. The germline CDR1 and CDR2 sequences are MGHDK and SYGVNS. CDR3 size: 20 residues. The V segment lost 4 bases and the J segment 4 bases; nucleotides outside the gene matches: 20. The sequenced part of the CDR3 DNA is TGTGCCAGCAGTGTGCGGGTAGACGGGCTAGCGGGAGGGTTTCGTTACGAG. Protein sequence: CASSVRVDGLAGGFRYE. The whole CDR3 sequence reads CASSVRVDGLAGGFRYEQYF.